The 9 T cell receptor beta chains below were found in one sample sequenced in a study of T cells in Graves' hyperthyroidism and ophthalmopathy. RNA transcripts served as the template for amplifying TCR beta CDR3 regions. A set of HTBI primers served as the primers for a first-round RT-PCR of the TCR CDR3. TCRdb fed the multiplex PCR reads into MiXCR, producing one record per CDR3 protein. The sample includes about 530,000 distinct CDR3 sequences, approximately 17% of them seen just once. The specimen sequenced was blood. The source is a woman between 18 and 30 years old with Graves' ophthalmopathy.

This clonotype was observed many times. The rearrangement links TRBV27 to TRBJ1-2, with 7 bases aligning to TRBD1. J lost 2 bases, V lost 5 bases, and 14 bases had no gene match. CDR3 length: 17 amino acids. Per the germline V gene, CDR1 is MNHEY and CDR2 is SMNVEV (reference sequence). The DNA for the CDR3 is TGTGCCAGCAGTGAGATAGCCCGGGACAGATTAAACTATGGCTACACCTTC. Translated, it gives CASSEIARDRLNYGYTF.

Concerning this clonotype: This may come from a read error, since a much larger clone is one base off. This rearrangement joins TRBV28 to TRBJ1-1; 7 bases align to TRBD1. The J segment lost 3 bases and the V segment lost 7 bases, leaving 11 bases of the junction unmatched. CDR1 is MDHEN, CDR2 SYDVKM, per germline. CDR3 length: 15 amino acids. The CDR3 DNA sequence: TGTGCCAGCACCAGCGAAAGGGGGCCCTACACTGAAGCTTTCTTT. It encodes CASTSERGPYTEAFF. Based on the CDR3 plus reference TRBV28 and TRBJ1-1, the full variable domain is DVKVTQSSRYLVKRTGEKVFLECVQDMDHENMFWYRQDPGLGLRLIYFSYDVKMKEKGDIPEGYSVSREKKERFSLILESASTNQTSMYLCASTSERGPYTEAFFGQGTRLTVV.

This clonotype has only a few counts. The genes are TRBV13 and TRBJ1-2, with D unclear. Germline V gene lookup returns CDR1 PRHDT and CDR2 FYEKMQ (reference sequence). V shed 0 bases and J shed 0 bases, with 11 bases lying between them. The CDR3 is made up of 16 amino acids. This CDR3 is CASSLGAGRANYGYTF. CDR3 DNA: TGTGCCAGCAGCTTAGGCGCGGGTCGAGCTAACTATGGCTACACCTTC.

This clonotype was detected ten times or more. This chain uses TRBV30 with TRBJ2-3; no clear D gene. Trimming stripped 0 bases from V and 2 bases from J, with 6 bases between. The length of the CDR3 is 13 residues. Germline assignment: CDR1 GTSNPN and CDR2 SVGIG (reference sequence). CDR3 coding DNA: TGTGCCTGGAGTGTGACTCCCACAGATACGCAGTATTTT. Protein: CAWSVTPTDTQYF.

This clonotype occurred many times. The J gene is TRBJ1-1, the V gene TRBV20-1; TRBD1 might be the D (6 bases). V was shortened by 1 base and J by 4 bases, with 10 bases between the two germline ends. CDR3 size: 13 residues. Germline lookup yields CDR1 DFQATT and CDR2 SNEGSKA (reference sequence). The DNA of the CDR3 is TGCAGTGCTAGAGGGACAGCTGTCACTGAAGCTTTCTTT. Translating it yields CSARGTAVTEAFF.

This clonotype came up many times. The V call is TRBV3-1, the J call TRBJ1-5; D not certain. V was pared by 3 bases and J by 3 bases, with 6 bases between. The CDR3 consists of 13 residues. Germline V gene lookup returns CDR1 LGHDT and CDR2 YNNKEL (reference sequence). Here the CDR3 reads CASSHTDNQPQHF. Written as DNA, the CDR3 is TGTGCCAGCAGCCATACGGACAATCAGCCCCAGCATTTT.

This clonotype was seen many times. The chain combines TRBV30 with TRBJ1-1; D is possibly TRBD1 (6 bases). The CDR3 is made up of 14 amino acids. Deletions cut 5 bases from V and 4 bases from J, with 17 bases between. Germline CDR1 and CDR2: GTSNPN and SVGIG (reference sequence). This chain's CDR3 is CAWGSPGHITEAFF. CDR3 DNA: TGTGCCTGGGGAAGTCCGGGACACATCACTGAAGCTTTCTTT.

The table lists this clonotype with many counts. CDR3 in amino acids: CASSSNRGKNEQFF. For the CDR3, the DNA is TGTGCCAGCAGCTCAAACAGGGGGAAGAATGAGCAGTTCTTC. The chain recombines TRBV11-2 with TRBJ2-1, with 8 bases aligning to TRBD1. Germline V lookup: CDR1 SGHAT, CDR2 FQNNGV. Trimming took 4 bases from V and 7 from J; bases not matched to a gene: 6. The length of the CDR3 is 14 residues. Supplemented by reference TRBV11-2 and TRBJ2-1, the full variable domain reads EAGVAQSPRYKIIEKRQSVAFWCNPISGHATLYWYQQILGQGPKLLIQFQNNGVVDDSQLPKDRFSAERLKGVDSTLKIQPAKLEDSAVYLCASSSNRGKNEQFFGPGTRLTVL.

This clonotype was counted ten times or more. This chain links TRBV3-1 with TRBJ2-5; no clear D gene. CDR1 and CDR2 (germline): LGHDT, YNNKEL (reference sequence). The germline V and J ends were trimmed by 4 bases and 5 bases, with 14 bases remaining between them. This CDR3 is built from 14 residues. The CDR3 sequence is CASSRSYVRETQYF. The CDR3 DNA follows: TGTGCCAGCAGCCGAAGTTATGTAAGGGAGACCCAGTACTTC.